Following are 3 T cell receptor beta chains from one sample sequenced in a study of OX40 agonist ivuxolimab in advanced cancers. Here immunoSEQ multiplex PCR was the method, and the copy in TCRdb shows in-frame clones only, minus some. The data show more than 75,000 clones, around 80% seen once. This material consisted of CD4+ or CD8+ T cells sorted from blood, taken in a trial of the OX40 agonist ivuxolimab. The origin of the receptors is an adult with an advanced solid tumor such as melanoma, head and neck, liver or kidney cancer.

The V gene is TRBV5-5, the J gene TRBJ1-4; D is ambiguous. The V gene lost 1 base and the J gene lost 6 bases, with 10 bases spanning the gap. Looked up from germline, CDR1 is SGHKS and CDR2 is YYEKEE (reference sequence). The CDR3 covers 14 residues. The CDR3 DNA reads TGTGCCAGCAGCTTGTGGGCAGGAGATGAAAAACTGTTTTTT. Translated: CASSLWAGDEKLFF.

V is TRBV29-1 and J is TRBJ1-1, with D maybe TRBD1 (5 bases). Trimming stripped 7 bases from V and 7 bases from J, with 22 bases between. Germline CDR1 and CDR2: SQVTM and ANQGSEA. CDR3 length: 14 amino acids. The CDR3 here is CSAWVSDRGNEAFF. CDR3 nucleotides: TGCAGCGCCTGGGTATCGGACCGGGGGAATGAAGCTTTCTTT. Using reference TRBV29-1 and TRBJ1-1 for the parts outside the CDR3, the full variable domain is SAVISQKPSRDICQRGTSLTIQCQVDSQVTMMFWYRQQPGQSLTLIATANQGSEATYESGFVIDKFPISRPNLTFSTLTVSNMSPEDSSIYLCSAWVSDRGNEAFFGQGTRLTVV.

Here the CDR3 DNA reads TGCGCCAGCAGCAGGACATTTAACGAGCAGTACTTC. Translation gives CASSRTFNEQYF. The gene calls are TRBV5-1 and TRBJ2-5, with D possibly matching TRBD1 (5 bases). Near its end, the DNA agrees better with TRBJ2-7, so the J call may be wrong. This CDR3 spans 12 amino acids. Germline V gene data show CDR1 as SGHRS and CDR2 as YFSETQ.